The 9 T cell receptor beta chains reported below all come from one sample, sequenced in a study of cytotoxic CD8 clonotypes in ibrutinib-treated CLL listed by TCRdb under 2021. The label giving this sample's time point can be read as: roughly 2 years on ibrutinib. The library was produced with the immunoSEQ multiplex PCR assay. This immuneACCESS table, as held by TCRdb, lists in-frame sequences with V and J called but not all clones. Of the missing ones, under half trace to an unresolved V gene in checked studies; the others have no known cause. Counted in this sample were 250,000 or so clones; roughly 74% of them appeared once. Of the sample, approximately 15% is held by the ten largest clones. Sequenced material: PBMCs, taken after 24 months of ibrutinib treatment. These receptors were taken from a human donor with chronic lymphocytic leukemia.

This chain uses TRBV27 with TRBJ1-1; the D gene is possibly TRBD1 (6 bases). Germline-derived CDR1 and CDR2 are MNHEY and SMNVEV (reference sequence). The CDR3 is made up of 17 amino acids. The ends were cut back, 4 bases at V and 1 base at J, with 19 bases in the middle. The CDR3 spells CASSWLGGTGKNTEAFF. The CDR3 DNA sequence: TGTGCCAGCAGTTGGCTAGGGGGGACGGGGAAGAACACTGAAGCTTTCTTT.

In its sample, this clone was seen a few times. The rearrangement uses TRBV7-3 and TRBJ1-2; the D is unclear. Trimming pared 1 base from V and 6 bases from J, leaving 9 bases between. The CDR3 loop spans 13 amino acids. Germline V lookup: CDR1 SGHTA, CDR2 FQGTGA. The CDR3 here is CASSLSMGDGYTF. CDR3 bases: TGTGCCAGCAGCTTAAGTATGGGTGATGGCTACACCTTC.

The CDR3 reads CSVIQGAGTEAFF. DNA of the CDR3: TGCAGCGTCATACAGGGGGCCGGCACTGAAGCTTTCTTT. V and J are TRBV29-1 and TRBJ1-1; TRBD1 matches at 9 bases. After removal of 6 bases from V and 4 bases from J, the junction contained 6 bases not matched to a gene. Germline CDR1 and CDR2: SQVTM and ANQGSEA. The CDR3 sequence is 13 residues long.

The V gene is TRBV19, the J gene TRBJ2-7, with D unresolved. Germline lookup yields CDR1 LNHDA and CDR2 SQIVND (reference sequence). Trimming took off 5 bases at V and 2 bases at J, with 13 bases between the two ends. This CDR3 is built from 14 residues. The CDR3 loop is CASSDNWMTYEQYF. The CDR3 bases are TGTGCCAGTAGTGATAACTGGATGACCTACGAGCAGTACTTC. Filled out from reference TRBV19 and TRBJ2-7, the complete variable domain reads DGGITQSPKYLFRKEGQNVTLSCEQNLNHDAMYWYRQDPGQGLRLIYYSQIVNDFQKGDIAEGYSVSREKKESFPLTVTSAQKNPTAFYLCASSDNWMTYEQYFGPGTRLTVT.

The J gene is TRBJ1-2, the V gene TRBV6-5; D is undetermined. The CDR3 loop spans 14 amino acids. Trimming took 4 bases from V and 8 from J, leaving 17 bases between them. CDR1 is MNHEY, CDR2 SVGAGI, per germline. CDR3 bases: TGTGCCAGCAGTTCCTACAGCCTTTCGGGGGGCTACACCTTC. Translation gives CASSSYSLSGGYTF.

The chain couples TRBV21-1 to TRBJ2-7. TRBV21-1 is listed as a pseudogene. The CDR3 extends over 11 amino acids. The CDR3 protein is CASSLVGEQYF. The CDR3 nucleotides read TGTGCCAGCAGCCTTGTGGGGGAGCAGTACTTC.

The chain uses TRBV27 and TRBJ2-7, with 7 bases aligning to TRBD1. Per the germline V gene, CDR1 is MNHEY and CDR2 is SMNVEV (reference sequence). The ends lost 5 bases at V and 6 bases at J; junction bases unmatched: 10. This CDR3 contains 14 residues. This CDR3 reads CASSRDRVGFEQYF. The CDR3 DNA follows: TGTGCCAGCAGTCGCGACAGGGTAGGATTCGAGCAGTACTTC.

The V call is TRBV29-1, the J call TRBJ2-3; TRBD1 matches 9 bases. The CDR3 runs 14 residues. V lost 4 bases and J lost 2; bases outside the gene matches: 4. Germline V gives CDR1 SQVTM, CDR2 ANQGSEA. The CDR3 loop is CSVGWDRATDTQYF. The CDR3 nucleotides are TGCAGCGTTGGGTGGGACAGGGCCACAGATACGCAGTATTTT.

The chain links TRBV29-1 to TRBJ1-4; D perhaps matches TRBD1 (5 bases). The CDR3 runs to 13 residues. The germline V and J ends were trimmed by 5 bases and 8 bases, with 15 bases remaining between them. The germline V gene has CDR1 SQVTM and CDR2 ANQGSEA. The CDR3 here is CSVRYQGDEKLFF. CDR3 nucleotides: TGCAGCGTTCGTTACCAGGGTGACGAAAAACTGTTTTTT. The full variable domain, its missing parts supplied by reference TRBV29-1 and TRBJ1-4, is SAVISQKPSRDICQRGTSLTIQCQVDSQVTMMFWYRQQPGQSLTLIATANQGSEATYESGFVIDKFPISRPNLTFSTLTVSNMSPEDSSIYLCSVRYQGDEKLFFGSGTQLSVL.